The entry below gives a single T cell receptor beta chain sequence along with its context. No antigen is known for it. Other DNA sequences within the sample encode an identical CDR3. The sample comes from a study of OX40 agonist ivuxolimab in advanced cancers. Across the study: With a range of roughly 23 to 79, age averaged approximately 64 years, and around 83% were male. General study findings and limits: Low clonal expansion, among the lowest seen, marked partial responders at 0.1-3.0 mg/kg.

Germline CDR1 reads MNHEY; CDR2 reads SMNVEV (reference sequence). The CDR3 is 13 amino acids. V dropped 4 bases and J dropped 0 bases, with 4 bases sitting between them. Sequencing was performed with immunoSEQ multiplex PCR; in TCRdb, only in-frame clones are kept and a portion is missing. The table includes 20,000 to 25,000 clones, 75% to 85% detected once. The input for sequencing was CD4+ or CD8+ T cells sorted from blood, taken in a trial of the OX40 agonist ivuxolimab. This receptor was obtained from an adult with an advanced solid tumor such as melanoma, head and neck, liver or kidney cancer. The chain uses TRBV27 and TRBJ1-5, with D unresolved. The CDR3 coding sequence is TGTGCCAGCAGTTCTTATAGCAATCAGCCCCAGCATTTT. It translates to CASSSYSNQPQHF.